This T cell receptor beta chain was found in a study of T-cell reconstitution after alpha-beta-depleted transplantation in children. Regarding the study as a whole: As was reported, about two months after transplant, alpha-beta T cells came from several hundred expanded graft clones. Surviving recipient T cells and thymic progenitors underlay high day-60 TCRbeta diversity in some patients.

This clonotype is a singleton in its sample. The antigen is undetermined. Researchers prepared the TCRbeta library using unique molecular identifiers, the study reports. One entry per CDR3 protein results from TCRdb running MiXCR on the PCR reads. The sample lists 490,000 or so distinct CDR3 sequences; roughly a tenth were seen once. The germline V gene encodes CDR1 LGHNA and CDR2 YSLEER. Deletions cut 0 bases from V and 3 bases from J, with 13 bases between. The CDR3 contains 16 residues. The TCR originated in a child aged 2 to 15 with inherited bone marrow failure, due to receive a stem cell transplant. The chain combines TRBV4-3 with TRBJ2-3; possibly TRBD2 for D (6 bases). Sequenced here: PBMCs, sampled before TCRalphabeta/CD19-depleted stem cell transplant. The CDR3 nucleotides read TGCGCCAGCAGCCAAGAGGGACTGAAAGAAACAGATACGCAGTATTTT. The encoded protein is CASSQEGLKETDTQYF.